The 16 T cell receptor beta chains below all came from one sample that was sequenced in a study of control samples from healthy donors and cancer patients. Sequencing used immunoSEQ multiplex PCR; TCRdb keeps in-frame clones, though not all of them. The sample yields over 45,000 clones, roughly 89% seen once. Sequences were obtained from PBMCs. These receptors all stem from a man in his forties or fifties with colorectal cancer.

V usage is TRBV27 and J usage is TRBJ1-4, with TRBD1 identical over 8 bases. Germline V gene data show CDR1 as MNHEY and CDR2 as SMNVEV (reference sequence). The J segment lost 0 bases and the V segment lost 5 bases, leaving 11 bases of the junction unmatched. The CDR3 runs 18 residues. The CDR3 protein is CASSTHRTGKATNEKLFF. The CDR3 coding sequence is TGTGCCAGCAGTACCCATAGGACAGGGAAAGCAACTAATGAAAAACTGTTTTTT.

This clone was picked up a small number of times. The genes are TRBV20-1 and TRBJ2-7, with 7 bases lining up with TRBD2. The germline gives CDR1 DFQATT, CDR2 SNEGSKA (reference sequence). This CDR3 contains 14 residues. V dropped 3 bases and J dropped 3; count of bases not matched to a gene: 8. The CDR3 DNA reads TGCAGTGCTAGTCGCCTAGCGGCCAACTACGAGCAGTACTTC. This gives the protein CSASRLAANYEQYF.

CDR3 in amino acids: CASSWGREDTQYF. In DNA form, the CDR3 reads TGTGCCAGTAGTTGGGGGAGGGAGGATACGCAGTATTTT. V gene TRBV19 combines with J gene TRBJ2-3; 7 positions agree with TRBD2. The CDR3 runs 13 residues. The trim removed 5 bases at V and 6 bases at J, leaving 5 bases unmatched. CDR1 is LNHDA, CDR2 SQIVND, per germline (reference sequence).

This chain connects TRBV5-6 to TRBJ1-1; tentative D call: TRBD1 (6 bases). The CDR3 is 12 amino acids. Trimming removed 1 base at V and 5 bases at J, with 6 bases between. CDR1 is SGHDT and CDR2 is YYEEEE in the germline V gene. For the CDR3, the DNA is TGTGCCAGCAGCTTGCAGGGGACTGAAGCTTTCTTT. Protein sequence: CASSLQGTEAFF.

V gene TRBV5-1 combines with J gene TRBJ2-1, with TRBD2 matching 10 bases. V was clipped by 1 base and J by 6 bases; unmatched bases: 4. The CDR3 has 15 residues. CDR1 and CDR2 (germline): SGHRS, YFSETQ. The chain's CDR3 is CASSLFTSGANEQFF. Written as DNA, the CDR3 is TGCGCCAGCAGCTTGTTCACTAGCGGGGCCAATGAGCAGTTCTTC.

In nucleotides, the CDR3 is TGTGCCAGCAGTTTAGTCGGCAATCAGCCCCAGCATTTT. Its protein is CASSLVGNQPQHF. The chain recombines TRBV27 with TRBJ1-5; D is unclear. There are 13 residues in the CDR3. The germline CDR1 and CDR2 sequences are MNHEY and SMNVEV (reference sequence). Trimming removed 2 bases from V and 2 bases from J, with 4 bases in between.

The chain employs TRBV6-2 or TRBV6-3 and TRBJ2-5; D may be TRBD1 (6 bases). Trimming took 2 bases from V and 5 from J, leaving 18 bases between them. This CDR3 is built from 16 residues. Germline V gene lookup returns CDR1 MNHEY and CDR2 SVGEGT. The CDR3 region has the DNA TGTGCCAGCAGTTACATGGGGGCGCGAATTCGCGAGACCCAGTACTTC. It encodes CASSYMGARIRETQYF.

V usage is TRBV5-1 and J usage is TRBJ2-5; D call uncertain. V dropped 5 bases and J dropped 2 bases, with 22 bases sitting between them. Per germline, CDR1 SGHRS and CDR2 YFSETQ. The CDR3 totals 17 residues. CDR3 DNA sequence: TGCGCCAGCAGGGACGGAAGAACAGTCAGTCAACAAGAGACCCAGTACTTC. Its translation is CASRDGRTVSQQETQYF.

This rearrangement joins TRBV27 to TRBJ1-2; D is undetermined. CDR1 and CDR2 from the germline V gene are MNHEY and SMNVEV (reference sequence). The length of the CDR3 is 13 residues. Trimming shortened V by 6 bases and J by 2 bases, and 10 bases separated the two germline ends. The CDR3 DNA follows: TGTGCCAGCAGCCCAGGACGGAACTATGGCTACACCTTC. It is translated as CASSPGRNYGYTF.

The V call is TRBV11-2, the J call TRBJ1-6; no clear D gene. With 1 base removed from V and 10 bases from J, the gap between germline ends came to 14 bases. This CDR3 region has 15 residues. Germline CDR1 SGHAT, CDR2 FQNNGV. The chain's CDR3 is CASSLGVGSRSPLHF. CDR3 DNA sequence: TGTGCCAGCAGCTTAGGGGTAGGGAGCCGATCACCCCTCCACTTT.

The V gene is TRBV27, the J gene TRBJ1-2, with D possibly being TRBD1 (5 bases). Per the germline V gene, CDR1 is MNHEY and CDR2 is SMNVEV (reference sequence). The CDR3 contains 13 residues. V was cut by 6 bases and J by 5 bases, with 13 bases left in between. CDR3 sequence reads: CASSRGTVYGYTF. CDR3 in DNA: TGTGCCAGCAGCCGTGGGACCGTGTATGGCTACACCTTC.

The chain carries TRBV19 and TRBJ2-3; possibly TRBD2 for D (7 bases). Trimming left V 2 bases short and J 4 bases short, with 19 bases between. The germline gives CDR1 LNHDA, CDR2 SQIVND (reference sequence). The CDR3 has 17 amino acids. CDR3 amino acids: CASSITPPGGLSDTQYF. CDR3 DNA sequence: TGTGCCAGTAGTATAACCCCCCCGGGGGGCCTATCAGATACGCAGTATTTT.

The chain combines TRBV5-1 with TRBJ2-7; 7 bases align to TRBD1. V gave up 4 bases and J gave up 2 bases; unmatched junction bases: 9. Germline CDR1 and CDR2: SGHRS and YFSETQ. The CDR3 is 15 amino acids. The CDR3 bases are TGCGCCAGCAGCCCCTCGGGACAGCCCGCCTACGAGCAGTACTTC. Translation: CASSPSGQPAYEQYF.

The chain joins TRBV6-1 to TRBJ1-2; D not resolved. The CDR3 runs to 13 residues. V dropped 6 bases and J dropped 2 bases, with 10 bases sitting between them. The germline gives CDR1 MNHNS, CDR2 SASEGT. In nucleotides, the CDR3 is TGTGCCAGCAGCCCGGGCAGAAACTATGGCTACACCTTC. Its translation is CASSPGRNYGYTF.

The chain couples TRBV21-1 to TRBJ2-1; the D call in the table, TRBD2, was not verified against the DNA. TRBV21-1 is a recognized pseudogene. This CDR3 is built from 14 residues. The CDR3 DNA follows: TGTGCCAGCAGCGGGACTAGCGGCAACAATGAGCAGTTCTTC. It yields the protein CASSGTSGNNEQFF.

The V gene is TRBV29-1, the J gene TRBJ1-1; D is uncertain. The CDR3 has 9 amino acids. Trimming removed 6 bases from V and 3 bases from J, with 2 bases in between. Germline V lookup: CDR1 SQVTM, CDR2 ANQGSEA. The CDR3 sequence: CSVDTEAFF. CDR3 nucleotide sequence: TGCAGCGTGGACACTGAAGCTTTCTTT.